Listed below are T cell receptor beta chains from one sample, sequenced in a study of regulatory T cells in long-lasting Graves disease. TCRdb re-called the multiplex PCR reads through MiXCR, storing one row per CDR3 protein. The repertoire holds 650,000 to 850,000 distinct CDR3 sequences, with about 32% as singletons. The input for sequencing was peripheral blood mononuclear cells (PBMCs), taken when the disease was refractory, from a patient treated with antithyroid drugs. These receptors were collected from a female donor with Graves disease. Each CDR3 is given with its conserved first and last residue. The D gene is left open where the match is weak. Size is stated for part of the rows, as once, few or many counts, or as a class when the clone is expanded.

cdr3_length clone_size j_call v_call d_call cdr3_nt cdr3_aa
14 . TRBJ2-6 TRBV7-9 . TGTGCCAGCAGCTTCGGCGATGGGGCCAACGTCCTGACTTTC CASSFGDGANVLTF
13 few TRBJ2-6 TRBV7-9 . TGTGCCAGCACAGAGACTGGGGCCAACGTCCTGACTTTC CASTETGANVLTF
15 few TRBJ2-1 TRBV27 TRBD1 TGTGCCAGCTTTCCGGACAGGGGCTTTGCGAATGAGCAGTTCTTC CASFPDRGFANEQFF
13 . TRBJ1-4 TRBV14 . TGTGCCAGCAGCGAGTGGGCTGAGGAAAAACTGTTTTTT CASSEWAEEKLFF
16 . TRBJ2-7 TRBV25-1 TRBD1 TGTGCCAGCAGTGACGCTGCCGGGACAGGGGTCTACGAGCAGTACTTC CASSDAAGTGVYEQYF
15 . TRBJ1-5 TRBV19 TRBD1 TGTGCCAGTAGTATCCCGGGACAGGGCGGTCAGCCCCAGCATTTT CASSIPGQGGQPQHF
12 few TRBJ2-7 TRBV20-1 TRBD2 TGCAGTGTGACTAGCAGGTCCTACGAGCAGTACTTC CSVTSRSYEQYF
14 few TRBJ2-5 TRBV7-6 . TGTGCCAGCAGCTTTATTAGCGAAGGAGAGACCCAGTACTTC CASSFISEGETQYF
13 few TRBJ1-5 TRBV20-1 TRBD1 TGCAGTTTCGGACAGGGATGGAATCAGCCCCAGCATTTT CSFGQGWNQPQHF
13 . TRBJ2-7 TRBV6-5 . TGTGCCAGCAGTTGGACAGCGGCGGGGGAGCAGTACTTC CASSWTAAGEQYF
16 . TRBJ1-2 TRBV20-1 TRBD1 TGCAGTGCTATGGATAGGGGGCGAATATCTAACTATGGCTACACCTTC CSAMDRGRISNYGYTF
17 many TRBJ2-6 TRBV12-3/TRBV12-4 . TGTGCCAGCAGTTTGCTGGGGCGGTCTCCTGGGGCCAACGTCCTGACTTTC CASSLLGRSPGANVLTF
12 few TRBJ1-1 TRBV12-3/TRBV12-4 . TGTGCCAGCAGTTTGGACCATACGCGGGCTTTCTTT CASSLDHTRAFF
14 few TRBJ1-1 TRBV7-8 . TGTGCCAGCAGCTTAGATAGGCAGAACACTGAAGCTTTCTTT CASSLDRQNTEAFF
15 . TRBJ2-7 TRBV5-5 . TGTGCCAGCAGAAACACCTGGGCGGATGACTACGAGCAGTACTTC CASRNTWADDYEQYF
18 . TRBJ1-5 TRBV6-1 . TGTGCCAGCAGCCACCTTGTGGGCAGGGGAGTTAACAATCAGCCCCAGCATTTT CASSHLVGRGVNNQPQHF
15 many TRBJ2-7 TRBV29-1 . TGCAGCGTTATATGGGGGAAGGCCCCATCCTACGAGCAGTACTTC CSVIWGKAPSYEQYF
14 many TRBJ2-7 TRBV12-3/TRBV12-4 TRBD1 TGTGCCAGCAGTCAACAGGGGAGCTCCTACGAGCAGTACTTC CASSQQGSSYEQYF
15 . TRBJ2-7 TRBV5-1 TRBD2 TGCGCCAGCAGCTTGTTGAGCGGGAGGGCGGGGGAGCAGTACTTC CASSLLSGRAGEQYF
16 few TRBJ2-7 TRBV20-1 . TGCAGTGCTAGCGCAGCTTCATTCCCAAGCTCCTACGAGCAGTACTTC CSASAASFPSSYEQYF
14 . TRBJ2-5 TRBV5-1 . TGCGCCAGCAGCTCTAGACAGCTCCTGGAGACCCAGTACTTC CASSSRQLLETQYF
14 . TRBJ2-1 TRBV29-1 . TGCAGCGTTAAGATAATGGGAGCCTACAATGAGCAGTTCTTC CSVKIMGAYNEQFF
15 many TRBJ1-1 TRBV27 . TGTGCCAGCAGTGGAAGCCAGGGATGGGAAACTGAAGCTTTCTTT CASSGSQGWETEAFF
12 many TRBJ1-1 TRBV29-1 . TGCAGCGTTCTCGCCCTGAACACTGAAGCTTTCTTT CSVLALNTEAFF
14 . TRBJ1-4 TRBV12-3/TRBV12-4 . TGTGCCAGCAGTTTTAAACAGATTAATGAAAAACTGTTTTTT CASSFKQINEKLFF
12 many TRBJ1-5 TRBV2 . TGTGCCAGCAGGCGGGGGGATCAGCCCCAGCATTTT CASRRGDQPQHF
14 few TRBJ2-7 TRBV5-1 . TGCGCCAGCAGCCCCTACGACGACGGCTACGAGCAGTACTTC CASSPYDDGYEQYF
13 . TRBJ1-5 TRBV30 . TGTGCCTGGAGTGACAGGATCGATCAGCCCCAGCATTTT CAWSDRIDQPQHF
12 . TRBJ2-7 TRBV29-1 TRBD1 TGCAGCGTCCGACAGGGCCCACGCGAGCAGTACTTC CSVRQGPREQYF
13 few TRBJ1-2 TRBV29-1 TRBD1 TGTAGCGTTGCCTCCGACAGGGTCCATGGCTACACCTTC CSVASDRVHGYTF
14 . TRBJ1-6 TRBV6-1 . TGTGCCAGCAGTGAAGCGGGAGGAGATTCACCCCTCCACTTT CASSEAGGDSPLHF
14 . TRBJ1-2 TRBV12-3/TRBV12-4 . TGTGCCAGCAGCAGAGCGGTAACGAACTATGGCTACACCTTC CASSRAVTNYGYTF
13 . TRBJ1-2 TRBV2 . TGTGCCAGCAGTGAAGCCGCCCAGGTCGAGGGTACCTTC CASSEAAQVEGTF
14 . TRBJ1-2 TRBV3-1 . TGTGCCAGCAGCCAAGCGAACAGGAACTATGGCTACACCTTC CASSQANRNYGYTF
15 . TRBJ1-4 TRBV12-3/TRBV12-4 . TGTGCCAGCAGTTTCTCCTCTACCCATCATGGAAAACTGTCTTTT CASSFSSTHHGKLSF
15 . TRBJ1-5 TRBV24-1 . TGTGCCACCAGTGAAGCGGGGGCTGGCAATCAGCCCCAGCATTTT CATSEAGAGNQPQHF
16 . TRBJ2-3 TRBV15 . TGTGCCACCAGCAGAGTCGGCCCCGAGGCCACAGATACGCAGTATTTT CATSRVGPEATDTQYF
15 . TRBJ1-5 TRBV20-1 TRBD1 TGCAGTGCCACCGGGACAGAAGGGCCCAATCAGCCCCAGCATTTT CSATGTEGPNQPQHF
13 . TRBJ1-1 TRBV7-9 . TGTGCCAGCAACTTAGGTCTGCGCACTGAAGCTTTCTTT CASNLGLRTEAFF
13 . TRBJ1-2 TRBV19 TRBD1 TGTGCCAGTAGTCCCCGACAGGGGACCGGCTACACCTTC CASSPRQGTGYTF
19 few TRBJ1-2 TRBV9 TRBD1 TGTGCCAGCAGCGGCGGCCCGGGACAGGGGCCCTTCTTTAACTATGGCTACACCTTC CASSGGPGQGPFFNYGYTF
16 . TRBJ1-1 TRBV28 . TGTGCCAGCAGTTTGATGGGGGCGTTAGATGACACTGAAGCTTTCTTT CASSLMGALDDTEAFF
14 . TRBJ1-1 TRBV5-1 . TGCGCCAGCAGCCAATTGGGGCTAAACACTGAAGCTTTCTTT CASSQLGLNTEAFF
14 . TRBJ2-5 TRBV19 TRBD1 TGTGCCAGTAGTAGCGGACAGGGGGCAGAGACCCAGTACTTC CASSSGQGAETQYF
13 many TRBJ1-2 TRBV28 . TGTGCCAGCACCCAACCTCCTAACTATGGCTACACCTTC CASTQPPNYGYTF
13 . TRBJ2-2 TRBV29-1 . TGCAGCGTTGAGGAGGGCCTAACCGGGGAGCTGTTTTTT CSVEEGLTGELFF
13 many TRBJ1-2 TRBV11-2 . TGTGCCAGCAGCCACCCGGGTACAAGAGGCTACACCTTC CASSHPGTRGYTF
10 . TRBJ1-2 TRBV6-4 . TGTGCCAGCAGTCCTTATGGCTACACCTTC CASSPYGYTF
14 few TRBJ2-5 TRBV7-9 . TGTGCCAGCAGCTCGGGGATAGGACTAGAGACCCAGTACTTC CASSSGIGLETQYF
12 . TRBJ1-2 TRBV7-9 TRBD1 TGTGCCAGCAGCCCCCGGGACAGGGGTCGCACCTTC CASSPRDRGRTF
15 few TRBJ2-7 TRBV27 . TGTGCCAGCAGTTTGGTGGGATTAAGCTCCTACGAGCAGTACTTC CASSLVGLSSYEQYF
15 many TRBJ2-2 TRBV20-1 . TGCAGTGCTAAAAACCCGGCCTCCCCGAAGGGGGAGCTGTTTTTT CSAKNPASPKGELFF
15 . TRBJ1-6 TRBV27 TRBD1 TGTGCCAGCAGTTTTCAGGGACAGATGAGTTCACCCCTCCACTTT CASSFQGQMSSPLHF